The present entry profiles one T cell receptor beta chain with its context. This sample was included in a study of early T cells in non-severe SARS-CoV-2 infection. Study in general: Sequencing used unsorted whole-blood bulk RNA, so chains lack pairing.

Unique molecular identifiers tagged individual cDNA molecules. Each CDR3 protein gets one entry after TCRdb re-called the 5' RACE reads with MiXCR. The profile covers about 110,000 distinct CDR3 sequences, with 10% to 15% appearing a single time and 3.5% to 4% taken by the ten largest. The CDR3 consists of 14 residues. Germline V CDR1 and CDR2: PRHDT, FYEKMQ (reference sequence). The V and J ends lost 8 bases and 3 bases respectively, with 14 bases between them. The chain recombines TRBV13 with TRBJ2-1; D unresolved. The clonotype comes from an adult who was a healthcare worker with PCR-confirmed SARS-CoV-2 infection or an uninfected control (not recorded which). The sequences come from whole blood, collected at baseline. The CDR3 nucleotides are TGTGCCAGCGGTCCGGAGACGGGCTACAATGAGCAGTTCTTC. Its protein product is CASGPETGYNEQFF.